Below, 20 T cell receptor beta chains from the same sample are listed, as sequenced in a study of T-cell reconstitution after alpha-beta-depleted transplantation in children. This sample's TCRbeta library carried unique molecular identifier barcodes. TCRdb called the PCR reads again in MiXCR, with one record for every CDR3 protein. The table includes about 240,000 distinct CDR3 sequences, 20% to 30% detected once. The material was PBMCs, obtained before TCRalphabeta/CD19-depleted stem cell transplant. Receptors were obtained from a girl aged 2-10 years with Fanconi anemia, due to receive a stem cell transplant.

The chain recombines TRBV7-2 with TRBJ1-1; 8 bases are a match to TRBD1. CDR1 is SGHTA and CDR2 is FQGNSA in the germline V gene. The CDR3 is 14 residues long. Trimming at V came to 5 bases and at J to 0 bases, leaving 2 bases not matched to a gene. The CDR3 sequence is CASSRTGLNTEAFF. DNA of the CDR3: TGTGCCAGCAGCCGGACAGGGCTGAACACTGAAGCTTTCTTT.

In this sample, this clonotype turned up a few times. The rearrangement uses TRBV29-1 and TRBJ1-1; D not certain. The CDR3 runs 12 residues. CDR1 SQVTM and CDR2 ANQGSEA come from the germline V gene. V dropped 1 base and J dropped 7 bases, with 10 bases sitting between them. The CDR3 here is CSVEVRADEAFF. CDR3 in DNA: TGCAGCGTTGAAGTAAGGGCAGATGAAGCTTTCTTT.

The sample holds many counts of this clonotype. The V call is TRBV29-1, the J call TRBJ2-7; D is perhaps TRBD2 (6 bases). The CDR3 length is 13 residues. The ends were cut back, 4 bases at V and 3 bases at J, with 13 bases in the middle. The germline V gene has CDR1 SQVTM and CDR2 ANQGSEA. CDR3 sequence (DNA): TGCAGCGTTGCCCCAGTGGGGGGCTACGAGCAGTACTTC. Amino acid sequence: CSVAPVGGYEQYF.

This clonotype has a count of ten or more. The rearrangement uses TRBV12-3 or TRBV12-4 and TRBJ2-5; a weak D match, TRBD2 (5 bases). Between the trimmed V and J ends, which lost 4 bases and 5 bases, there was a span of 17 bases. The CDR3 consists of 15 residues. This chain's CDR3 is CASSSYPSWGETQYF. Written as DNA, the CDR3 is TGTGCCAGCAGTTCATACCCTAGCTGGGGTGAGACCCAGTACTTC.

This clonotype was seen many times. V usage is TRBV12-3 or TRBV12-4 and J usage is TRBJ2-1, with D possibly matching TRBD2 (5 bases). Trimming cost V 5 bases and J 12 bases, with 20 bases left between them. The CDR3 consists of 14 residues. CDR3 nucleotide sequence: TGTGCCAGCAGTCAGGACTCACCCCATATTTGGCAGTTCTTC. Encoded protein: CASSQDSPHIWQFF.

This clonotype was counted only a few times. The chain combines TRBV7-2 with TRBJ1-1; D may be TRBD1 (5 bases). The germline gives CDR1 SGHTA, CDR2 FQGNSA. The length of the CDR3 is 15 residues. V lost 1 base and J 0 bases, leaving 9 bases between the germline ends. The CDR3 sequence: CASSLGAGMNTEAFF. In DNA, the CDR3 is TGTGCCAGCAGCTTAGGGGCAGGGATGAACACTGAAGCTTTCTTT.

Regarding this clonotype: A much bigger clone sits one base away, suggesting this may be a read error. V is TRBV10-3 and J is TRBJ2-3, with 8 bases aligning to TRBD2. Germline CDR1 reads ENHRY; CDR2 reads SYGVKD. The CDR3 has 16 amino acids. CDR3 DNA: TGTGCCATCAGTGAGCTAACGGGAGGGCCCTCAGATACGCAGAATTTT. It codes for CAISELTGGPSDTQNF.

This clonotype was counted ten times or more. The J gene is TRBJ2-7, the V gene TRBV12-3 or TRBV12-4; the match to TRBD1 covers 9 bases. V trimming: 1 base; J trimming: 2 bases; junction bases outside the gene matches: 6. The CDR3 extends over 16 amino acids. The CDR3 nucleotides read TGTGCCAGCAGTTTAGTCCCCCGACAGGGGGCCTACGAGCAGTACTTC. Translation: CASSLVPRQGAYEQYF.

Worth noting for this clonotype: In this CDR3 the conserved last residue, phenylalanine or tryptophan, is missing, so a read error is likely. No DNA is shown, since the ends of the CDR3 on it are uncertain; the CDR3 is the one TCRdb lists. V and J are TRBV28 and TRBJ2-7; the table's TRBD2 call for D was not verified on the DNA. The CDR3 region is 13 residues in length, termini included. Per germline, CDR1 MDHEN and CDR2 SYDVKM. The CDR3: CASSPGLAGVWFS.

In its sample, this clonotype was seen many times. The chain combines TRBV4-2 with TRBJ2-1; the D is unclear. Trimming removed 0 bases at V and 5 bases at J, with 2 bases between. The V gene's germline CDR1 is LGHNA and CDR2 YNFKEQ. This CDR3 has 12 amino acids. CDR3 amino acids: CASSQENNEQFF. The CDR3 DNA reads as TGTGCCAGCAGCCAAGAGAACAATGAGCAGTTCTTC.

The sample holds a few counts of this clonotype. J is TRBJ2-3 and V is TRBV7-3; TRBD2 matches 8 bases. This CDR3 region has 16 residues. Germline V gives CDR1 SGHTA, CDR2 FQGTGA. J lost 7 bases, V lost 4 bases, and 13 bases had no gene match. Here the CDR3 DNA reads TGTGCCAGCAGCTCGCCGATGGGGACTAGAAGCAATACGCAGTATTTT. This sequence encodes CASSSPMGTRSNTQYF.

This clonotype was seen only a few times. This chain uses TRBV28 with TRBJ1-2; D is uncertain. The CDR3 is 13 amino acids. CDR1 and CDR2 from the germline V gene are MDHEN and SYDVKM. V was cut by 1 base and J by 4 bases, with 7 bases left in between. DNA for the CDR3: TGTGCCAGCAGTTTATTTCCGGGCTATGGCTACACCTTC. Residues: CASSLFPGYGYTF.

This chain connects TRBV20-1 to TRBJ2-5; D gene unclear. CDR3 size: 12 residues. Trimming removed 2 bases at V and 5 bases at J, with 9 bases between. The V gene's germline CDR1 is DFQATT and CDR2 SNEGSKA (reference sequence). CDR3 protein: CSARTPRETQYF. The CDR3 DNA is TGCAGTGCTAGAACCCCAAGGGAGACCCAGTACTTC.

The chain employs TRBV7-2 and TRBJ2-6, with a weak D call TRBD1 (5 bases). The V gene's germline CDR1 is SGHTA and CDR2 FQGNSA. The V end was cut by 5 bases, the J end by 0 bases, with 11 bases between. CDR3 length equals 16 residues. CDR3 nucleotides: TGTGCCAGCAGCGCCTACAGGACCTCTGGGGCCAACGTCCTGACTTTC. Translated: CASSAYRTSGANVLTF.

This clonotype was recorded at least ten times. The V gene is TRBV12-3 or TRBV12-4, the J gene TRBJ2-7, with TRBD2 identical over 14 bases. The CDR3 runs 15 residues. The V and J ends lost 6 bases and 7 bases, in that order; junction bases with no gene match: 8. The CDR3 region has the DNA TGTGCCAGCAGCCTGGGACTAGCGGGAGTAGGTGAGCAGTACTTC. It translates to CASSLGLAGVGEQYF.

A word on this clonotype: A much larger clone lies one base from this, so it may be a read error. V is TRBV20-1 and J is TRBJ2-3; D is perhaps TRBD1 (5 bases). Germline CDR1 is DFQATT and CDR2 is SNEGSKA (reference sequence). The CDR3 is 15 amino acids. The CDR3: CSARARTRTPETQYF. In nucleotides, the CDR3 is TGCAGTGCTAGAGCCCGGACACGTACTCCAGAAACGCAGTATTTT.

This clonotype was counted a few times. The chain employs TRBV20-1 and TRBJ2-1, with 9 nucleotides matching TRBD2. The CDR3 runs 19 residues. V shed 2 bases and J 0 bases; nucleotides not matched to a gene: 14. Germline CDR1 reads DFQATT; CDR2 reads SNEGSKA (reference sequence). The CDR3 is CSARLAGGTRISSYNEQFF. The CDR3 region has the DNA TGCAGTGCTAGATTGGCGGGAGGGACGCGAATTAGCTCCTACAATGAGCAGTTCTTC.

This clonotype occurred many times. The genes are TRBV5-1 and TRBJ2-3; D remains ambiguous. Germline CDR1 and CDR2: SGHRS and YFSETQ. CDR3 length: 15 residues. Trimming removed 4 bases from V and 1 base from J, with 13 bases in between. The CDR3 coding sequence is TGCGCCAGCAGCCCATGGACCGCTGGCACAGATACGCAGTATTTT. Protein: CASSPWTAGTDTQYF.

This clonotype turned up a few times. V usage is TRBV7-3 and J usage is TRBJ2-7, with 9 bases aligning to TRBD1. This CDR3 is built from 14 residues. V shed 5 bases and J 5 bases; nucleotides not matched to a gene: 7. CDR1 is SGHTA and CDR2 is FQGTGA in the germline V gene. CDR3 region: CASSKQGARDEQYF. DNA for the CDR3: TGTGCCAGCAGCAAACAGGGGGCGCGGGACGAGCAGTACTTC.

CDR3 residues: CSCYRGGNTEAFF. DNA for the CDR3: TGCAGCTGTTATCGGGGAGGAAACACTGAAGCTTTCTTT. The J gene is TRBJ1-1, the V gene TRBV29-1, with D hard to call. This CDR3 region has 13 residues. Trimming left V 8 bases short and J 2 bases short, with 15 bases between. Per germline, CDR1 SQVTM and CDR2 ANQGSEA.